One sample yielded the 28 T cell receptor beta chains listed below, sequenced in a study of cytomegalovirus exposure and HLA in healthy donors. Amplification used 60 Vbeta primers and 13 Jbeta primers. Some clones are missing from TCRdb's copy, which holds only in-frame ones; the method was immunoSEQ multiplex PCR. Seen here are under 300,000 clones, approximately 82% observed once, and the top ten hold roughly 7.4%. Sequencing input: PBMCs. These TCRs come from a woman aged 55-70 years in good health and CMV-seropositive.

The chain links TRBV7-6 to TRBJ2-3, with D perhaps TRBD2 (7 bases). The CDR3 covers 16 residues. Trimming left V 5 bases short and J 3 bases short, with 18 bases between. Germline CDR1 and CDR2: SGHVS and FNYEAQ. The CDR3 DNA sequence: TGTGCCAGCAGCCCCATGGGGGGGCGCGGAACAGATACGCAGTATTTT. This codes for CASSPMGGRGTDTQYF.

This sequence joins TRBV18 and TRBJ2-3; D may be TRBD2 (5 bases). Trimming cost V 0 bases and J 1 base, with 20 bases left between them. Germline V lookup: CDR1 KGHSH, CDR2 LQKENI. CDR3 length equals 19 residues. Written as DNA, the CDR3 is TGTGCCAGCTCACCACCGTTTTTCCTACGCGGAGGAGGCACAGATACGCAGTATTTT. It is translated as CASSPPFFLRGGGTDTQYF.

V is TRBV27 and J is TRBJ2-3; possible D gene TRBD2, 6 bases. The V and J ends lost 0 bases and 6 bases respectively, with 13 bases between them. This CDR3 region has 15 residues. The germline V gene encodes CDR1 MNHEY and CDR2 SMNVEV (reference sequence). The CDR3 region is CASSLSPGVGDTQYF. The CDR3 DNA is TGTGCCAGCAGTTTATCCCCGGGGGTGGGGGATACGCAGTATTTT.

The rearrangement uses TRBV6-1 and TRBJ1-1; no firm D call. Germline V gene sequence: CDR1 MNHNS, CDR2 SASEGT. The CDR3 has 11 residues. Trimming stripped 4 bases from V and 12 bases from J, with 12 bases between. This CDR3 reads CASSVGAETFF. Here the CDR3 DNA reads TGTGCCAGCAGTGTTGGCGCGGAAACTTTCTTT.

The chain combines TRBV29-1 with TRBJ2-7; 10 bases agree with TRBD1. The CDR3 is 14 residues long. With 6 bases clipped from V and 1 base from J, the junction kept 6 bases outside the gene matches. Germline values: CDR1 SQVTM, CDR2 ANQGSEA. CDR3 sequence reads: CSVVDRGSSYEQYF. CDR3 in DNA: TGCAGCGTGGTGGACAGGGGGTCGTCCTACGAGCAGTACTTC.

The J gene is TRBJ2-1, the V gene TRBV6-1, with 7 bases matching TRBD2. This CDR3 comprises 15 residues. V gave up 11 bases and J gave up 0 bases; unmatched junction bases: 10. CDR1 and CDR2 (germline): MNHNS, SASEGT. CDR3 region: CAARTSASSYNEQFF. The CDR3 nucleotides read TGTGCCGCAAGAACTAGCGCAAGCTCCTACAATGAGCAGTTCTTC.

The chain carries TRBV15 and TRBJ2-1; TRBD1 matches 8 bases. This CDR3 has 15 residues. The trim removed 4 bases at V and 4 bases at J, leaving 6 bases unmatched. CDR1 is LNHNV, CDR2 YYDKDF, per germline (reference sequence). CDR3 in amino acids: CATSIGRQGYNEQFF. CDR3 DNA: TGTGCCACCAGCATCGGTCGACAGGGGTACAATGAGCAGTTCTTC.

This clone has a single count. The chain joins TRBV10-2 to TRBJ2-3; D might be TRBD2 (5 bases). From germline, CDR1 is WSHSY and CDR2 SAAADI. The CDR3 length is 12 residues. V lost 11 bases, J lost 5 bases, and 14 bases lay in between. The DNA of the CDR3 is TGCGCCTCCAACGGCGAGGGAGATACGCAGTATTTT. Encoded protein: CASNGEGDTQYF.

The CDR3: CASTPTSGRSNEQFF. CDR3 DNA sequence: TGTGCCAGTACCCCTACTAGCGGGAGGTCCAATGAGCAGTTCTTC. The V and J genes are TRBV19 and TRBJ2-1; 12 bases align to TRBD2. Germline CDR1 reads LNHDA; CDR2 reads SQIVND (reference sequence). This CDR3 has 15 amino acids. V dropped 7 bases and J dropped 6; count of bases not matched to a gene: 7.

There are a few counts of this clone. The chain has TRBV5-4 and TRBJ1-2; D may be TRBD1 (6 bases). The CDR3 spans 14 residues. V was shortened by 5 bases and J by 4 bases, with 15 bases between the two germline ends. CDR1 and CDR2 from the germline V gene are SGHNT and YYREEE (reference sequence). Here the CDR3 reads CASRGPGQSYGYTF. The CDR3 nucleotides read TGTGCCAGCAGGGGGCCGGGACAATCCTATGGCTACACCTTC.

The CDR3 bases are TGTGCCAGCAGCCAAGAGGGCACAGGGGGCCATTCACCCCTCCACTTT. Translated, it gives CASSQEGTGGHSPLHF. V usage is TRBV4-2 and J usage is TRBJ1-6; TRBD1 matches at 9 bases. CDR1 is LGHNA and CDR2 is YNFKEQ in the germline V gene. J was trimmed by 8 bases and V by 0 bases; bases with no gene match: 5. The CDR3 length is 16 residues.

The rearrangement joins TRBV9 to TRBJ1-2; tentatively, D is TRBD1 (6 bases). Trimming left V 4 bases short and J 5 bases short, with 12 bases between. Germline values: CDR1 SGDLS, CDR2 YYNGEE. CDR3 length: 13 amino acids. CDR3 bases: TGTGCCAGCAGCCGCGGGGGGCTTTATGGCTACACCTTC. Translating it yields CASSRGGLYGYTF.

The chain couples TRBV6-1 to TRBJ2-2; no clear D. Germline CDR1 is MNHNS and CDR2 is SASEGT. V dropped 2 bases and J dropped 12 bases, with 4 bases sitting between them. The CDR3 is made up of 10 amino acids. CDR3 nucleotides: TGTGCCAGCAGTGAAATCAAGCTGTTTTTT. This sequence encodes CASSEIKLFF.

On this clone itself: At one boundary the junction diverges from the germline segment, which might be a read error. The same CDR3 can be traced to other DNA sequences in this sample. The J gene is TRBJ2-3, the V gene TRBV4-2, with unresolved D. Per germline, CDR1 LGHNA and CDR2 YNFKEQ. CDR3 length: 12 amino acids. CDR3 residues: CASSQPGITQYF. The CDR3 DNA sequence: TGTGCCAGCAGCCAACCTGGCATTACGCAGTATTTC.

The gene calls are TRBV29-1 and TRBJ2-7; TRBD2 matches 8 bases. With 4 bases clipped from V and 4 bases from J, the junction kept 9 bases outside the gene matches. This CDR3 region has 14 residues. Germline V CDR1 and CDR2: SQVTM, ANQGSEA. The CDR3 coding sequence is TGCAGCGTTGCCCTCAGACTAGCGCAATACGAGCAGTACTTC. Translation gives CSVALRLAQYEQYF.

The chain has TRBV5-1 and TRBJ2-1; TRBD2 agrees at 12 bases. Losses at the gene ends were 5 bases for V and 7 bases for J; bases not matched to a gene: 4. CDR3 length: 14 amino acids. From germline, CDR1 is SGHRS and CDR2 YFSETQ. The CDR3 protein is CASRSGTSGNEQFF. The CDR3 nucleotides read TGCGCCAGCAGATCCGGGACTAGCGGGAATGAGCAGTTCTTC.

This sequence joins TRBV5-1 and TRBJ2-4, with 7 positions matching TRBD2. The J segment lost 6 bases and the V segment lost 2 bases, leaving 8 bases of the junction unmatched. There are 15 residues in the CDR3. From germline, CDR1 is SGHRS and CDR2 YFSETQ. The CDR3 region has the DNA TGCGCCAGCAGCTTACCAGCGGGAATGGGAAACATTCAGTACTTC. Translated: CASSLPAGMGNIQYF.

The chain is built from TRBV5-6 and TRBJ1-2; 7 nucleotides align to TRBD1. The J segment lost 7 bases and the V segment lost 2 bases, leaving 11 bases of the junction unmatched. CDR1 and CDR2 (germline): SGHDT, YYEEEE. The CDR3 covers 15 residues. The CDR3 reads CASSFGQENFSGYTF. The CDR3 DNA follows: TGTGCCAGCAGCTTCGGACAGGAAAATTTTAGTGGCTACACCTTC.

V and J are TRBV4-1 and TRBJ2-2, with TRBD2 matching 8 bases. CDR3 length equals 17 residues. CDR1 is MGHRA and CDR2 is YSYEKL in the germline V gene. The V and J ends lost 1 base and 3 bases, in that order; junction bases with no gene match: 7. CDR3 protein: CASSQVRAGVHTGELFF. The CDR3 region has the DNA TGCGCCAGCAGCCAAGTTCGAGCGGGAGTGCACACCGGGGAGCTGTTTTTT.

J is TRBJ1-5 and V is TRBV4-1, with 9 bases that match TRBD1. With 3 bases clipped from V and 3 bases from J, the junction kept 15 bases outside the gene matches. CDR1 and CDR2 (germline): MGHRA, YSYEKL. The CDR3 runs to 19 residues. The CDR3 reads CASSQTVPGQGRNNQPQHF. The CDR3 DNA follows: TGCGCCAGCAGCCAGACCGTCCCGGGACAGGGTCGGAACAATCAGCCCCAGCATTTT.

This clone was seen a single time. The gene calls are TRBV5-1 and TRBJ2-7; D is perhaps TRBD1 (6 bases). Germline V gene data show CDR1 as SGHRS and CDR2 as YFSETQ. The CDR3 contains 13 residues. Trimming took off 0 bases at V and 5 bases at J, with 9 bases between the two ends. Here the CDR3 reads CASSLGTVDEQYF. The DNA of the CDR3 is TGCGCCAGCAGCTTGGGGACAGTGGACGAGCAGTACTTC.

V is TRBV7-8 and J is TRBJ1-1, with 10 bases matching TRBD1. This CDR3 is built from 16 residues. The junction had 9 bases not matched to a gene; V was cut back by 2 bases and J by 6 bases. The germline V gene encodes CDR1 SGHVS and CDR2 FQNEAQ. The CDR3 sequence: CASSLNPGTGVPEAFF. CDR3 DNA sequence: TGTGCCAGCAGCTTAAACCCCGGGACAGGGGTCCCTGAAGCTTTCTTT.

The V call is TRBV2, the J call TRBJ1-1; D is unclear. Germline V gene sequence: CDR1 SNHLY, CDR2 FYNNEI. V was pared by 5 bases and J by 1 base, with 11 bases between. The CDR3 spans 14 residues. This chain's CDR3 is CASSQRRENTEAFF. CDR3 DNA sequence: TGTGCCAGCAGTCAAAGGCGGGAGAACACTGAAGCTTTCTTT. Looking up the rest from reference TRBV2 and TRBJ1-1 gives the full variable domain: EPEVTQTPSHQVTQMGQEVILRCVPISNHLYFYWYRQILGQKVEFLVSFYNNEISEKSEIFDDQFSVERPDGSNFTLKIRSTKLEDSAMYFCASSQRRENTEAFFGQGTRLTVV.

The gene calls are TRBV6-1 and TRBJ1-5, with TRBD1 identical over 9 bases. The CDR3 covers 20 residues. The trim removed 1 base at V and 0 bases at J, leaving 13 bases unmatched. CDR1 is MNHNS, CDR2 SASEGT, per germline. CDR3 amino acids: CASSEDRDRAFRYSNQPQHF. The CDR3 DNA is TGTGCCAGCAGTGAAGACCGGGACAGGGCCTTTCGTTATAGCAATCAGCCCCAGCATTTT.

The gene calls are TRBV5-4 and TRBJ1-1; 8 bases map to TRBD1. J lost 4 bases, V lost 8 bases, and 7 bases had no gene match. In germline, CDR1 is SGHNT, CDR2 YYREEE (reference sequence). The CDR3 extends over 13 amino acids. In nucleotides, the CDR3 is TGTGCCAGTCGGAATCAGGGGGCCACTGAAGCTTTCTTT. Translated: CASRNQGATEAFF. Complete variable domain (other parts from reference TRBV5-4 and TRBJ1-1): ETGVTQSPTHLIKTRGQQVTLRCSSQSGHNTVSWYQQALGQGPQFIFQYYREEENGRGNFPPRFSGLQFPNYSSELNVNALELDDSALYLCASRNQGATEAFFGQGTRLTVV.

This chain connects TRBV11-3 to TRBJ2-5, with D perhaps TRBD1 (5 bases). Germline CDR1 reads SGHNT; CDR2 reads YENEEA. With 2 bases removed from V and 1 base from J, the gap between germline ends came to 8 bases. The CDR3 is made up of 14 amino acids. CDR3 bases: TGTGCCAGCAGCTTACATAGGGGCCAAGAGACCCAGTACTTC. Its protein is CASSLHRGQETQYF.

This chain connects TRBV11-2 to TRBJ2-2, with D possibly TRBD1 on 5 matching bases. CDR3 length: 13 residues. CDR1 is SGHAT and CDR2 is FQNNGV in the germline V gene. V was shortened by 4 bases and J by 3 bases, with 6 bases between the two germline ends. The CDR3 nucleotides read TGTGCCAGCAGCTCAGGGTACACCGGGGAGCTGTTTTTT. Translation: CASSSGYTGELFF.

Comments on this clone: Germline is not matched at one junction end, which may reflect a read error. The J gene is TRBJ2-1, the V gene TRBV18; TRBD2 matches at 9 bases. This CDR3 comprises 16 residues. In germline, CDR1 is KGHSH, CDR2 LQKENI. CDR3 region: CASSPVAGGPYSEQFF. CDR3 DNA sequence: TGTGCCAGCTCACCAGTTGCGGGAGGGCCATACAGTGAGCAGTTCTTC.